The 9 T cell receptor beta chains below were found in one sample sequenced in a study of chronic HIV infection and antiretroviral therapy. TCRdb analysed the 5' RACE reads with MiXCR anew, one entry per CDR3 protein. In the table there are roughly 48,000 distinct CDR3 sequences, roughly 19% of which are singletons. Sequencing used peripheral blood. Every receptor here comes from an adult who had HIV and had not received antiretroviral therapy, or was an uninfected healthy control (not recorded which).

This chain uses TRBV2 with TRBJ1-2; TRBD1 agrees at 8 bases. There are 16 residues in the CDR3. The V segment lost 5 bases and the J segment 4 bases; nucleotides outside the gene matches: 12. Germline V gene sequence: CDR1 SNHLY, CDR2 FYNNEI. The CDR3 nucleotides read TGTGCCAGCAGTAAGACCAGGACAGGGCCCACCTATGGCTACACCTTC. Residues: CASSKTRTGPTYGYTF.

V and J are TRBV13 and TRBJ2-7; 13 bases are shared with TRBD2. Trimming cost V 5 bases and J 2 bases; bases outside gene matches: 12. The CDR3 runs 18 residues. Germline V gene lookup returns CDR1 PRHDT and CDR2 FYEKMQ (reference sequence). CDR3 nucleotide sequence: TGTGCCAGCAGCAAGGTGGGACTAGCGGGACAGTACCCCTACGAGCAGTACTTC. Its protein is CASSKVGLAGQYPYEQYF.

The rearrangement links TRBV10-3 to TRBJ2-3; 12 positions match TRBD2. The V and J ends lost 10 bases and 2 bases, in that order; junction bases with no gene match: 4. CDR1 is ENHRY, CDR2 SYGVKD, per germline. The CDR3 length is 14 residues. CDR3 region: CATGTSGHTDTQYF. DNA of the CDR3: TGTGCCACCGGGACTAGCGGGCACACAGATACGCAGTATTTT.

This clonotype was seen a single time. The chain joins TRBV27 to TRBJ2-1; D is ambiguous. Trimming shortened V by 6 bases and J by 0 bases, and 9 bases separated the two germline ends. Germline V CDR1 and CDR2: MNHEY, SMNVEV (reference sequence). This CDR3 has 14 residues. For the CDR3, the DNA is TGTGCCAGCAGGGAGCTAGGCTCCTACAATGAGCAGTTCTTC. Its protein is CASRELGSYNEQFF.

This clonotype appeared a few times. The V gene is TRBV28, the J gene TRBJ1-1, with D tentatively TRBD1 (6 bases). The germline V gene has CDR1 MDHEN and CDR2 SYDVKM. Deletions cut 3 bases from V and 3 bases from J, with 14 bases between. The CDR3 consists of 15 residues. Here the CDR3 DNA reads TGTGCCAGCAGTTTTTACAGGGTATTTGACACTGAAGCTTTCTTT. Amino acid sequence: CASSFYRVFDTEAFF.

This clonotype appeared a few times. The rearrangement joins TRBV6-6 to TRBJ1-1; TRBD1 agrees at 9 bases. The CDR3 contains 14 residues. CDR1 is MNHNY and CDR2 is SVGAGI in the germline V gene (reference sequence). J lost 6 bases, V lost 6 bases, and 8 bases had no gene match. The CDR3 DNA reads TGTGCCAGCAGACCTACAGGGGGCGAGGCTGAAGCTTTCTTT. Residues: CASRPTGGEAEAFF.

J is TRBJ2-3 and V is TRBV7-6; the D gene is possibly TRBD1 (6 bases). Trimming took off 1 base at V and 5 bases at J, with 16 bases between the two ends. Looked up from germline, CDR1 is SGHVS and CDR2 is FNYEAQ. The CDR3 runs to 16 residues. In DNA, the CDR3 is TGTGCCAGCAGCTTAGGTACAGGGATTGTTCAAGATACGCAGTATTTT. Translating gives CASSLGTGIVQDTQYF.

The genes are TRBV4-1 and TRBJ1-1; 9 nucleotides agree with TRBD1. The CDR3 is made up of 15 amino acids. The V gene's germline CDR1 is MGHRA and CDR2 YSYEKL. Germline trimming cut 1 base from V and 4 bases from J; bases unmatched to any gene: 4. The CDR3 nucleotides read TGCGCCAGCAGCCAAGCCCAGGACAGGGGCACTGAAGCTTTCTTT. Translated, it gives CASSQAQDRGTEAFF.

The chain recombines TRBV28 with TRBJ1-1; no definite D call. V was pared by 5 bases and J by 0 bases, with 16 bases between. CDR3 length: 16 amino acids. Germline V gene sequence: CDR1 MDHEN, CDR2 SYDVKM. The CDR3 sequence: CASSLLAGLMNTEAFF. The CDR3 DNA reads as TGTGCCAGCAGTCTCTTGGCAGGCCTAATGAACACTGAAGCTTTCTTT.